What follows is one T cell receptor (beta chain) and its context. Its antigen is unknown. These data originate in a study of Tregs in tolerant kidney transplant recipients. Study-level points and caveats: Tregs expanded with activated donor B cells seemed most donor-specific.

Mixed chimerism was transient after nonmyeloablative marrow transplants from related graft donors. CD4+CD25+CD127- Tregs, CD4+CD25- non-Tregs, CD4 and CD8 cells were sorted. This table comes from immunoSEQ multiplex PCR, and its TCRdb copy is limited to in-frame clones, with some not included. The table includes 65,000 to 85,000 clones, around 90% detected once. This TCR was recovered from a human patient who received a combined kidney and bone marrow transplant. Some T cells may be provided by the graft donor. Sample: CD4+ T cells from blood (PBMCs), taken 24 months after the transplant.

The CDR3 spells CASSEDTAKLQGSYEQYF. The CDR3 nucleotides are TGCGCCAGCAGTGAAGACACCGCCAAACTACAGGGCTCCTACGAGCAGTACTTC. V is TRBV10-1 and J is TRBJ2-7; perhaps TRBD1 as D (6 bases). The CDR3 totals 18 residues. V gave up 3 bases and J gave up 0 bases, with 21 bases separating them. Germline V gene lookup returns CDR1 WNHNN and CDR2 SYGVQD (reference sequence).